The entry below describes one TCR beta chain. Clones were sequenced by immunoSEQ multiplex PCR, and TCRdb holds only the in-frame ones, with some missing. The repertoire holds about 460,000 clones, about 85% seen once, with 8% to 9.5% in the top ten. Either two negative PCRs, clearance, or symptom resolution qualified Cohort 3 donors as recovered. Germline V lookup: CDR1 KGHSY, CDR2 FQNENV. V was clipped by 2 bases and J by 11 bases; unmatched bases: 8. The CDR3 totals 15 residues. The sample originates from a study of blood T cell repertoires in COVID-19. The overall study: In each case, the material was cDNA or gDNA derived from T cells, B-cell-depleted T cells, or PBMCs.

The material sequenced was PBMCs or T cells enriched from blood (not recorded which). This chain uses TRBV16 with TRBJ1-6, with 8 nucleotides matching TRBD1. This clonotype was obtained from a woman in her fifties or sixties who had recovered from COVID-19. The CDR3 loop is CASSQGQGGMAPLHF. The CDR3 region has the DNA TGTGCCAGCAGCCAAGGACAGGGAGGTATGGCACCCCTCCACTTT.